Listed below are T cell receptor beta chains from one sample, sequenced in a study of blood T cells in healthy people across ages. TCRdb independently ran MiXCR on the 5' RACE reads; one entry per CDR3 protein. The sample carries more than 500,000 distinct CDR3 sequences, about 29% recorded once. This same sample was also part of a study on T cells of mothers and their children.

Sequenced sample: blood. The receptors here all came from a boy between 2 and 10 years old in good health. Each CDR3 is given with its conserved first and last residue. The order of the fields is clone size, V gene, D gene, J gene, CDR3 protein, CDR3 DNA. The D gene is left open where the match is weak. Expanded clones are given a class, and other clones once, few, many or no size at all.

clone size: .
V gene: TRBV10-2
D gene: .
J gene: TRBJ1-5
CDR3 protein: CASSPLVGKALYSNQPQHF
CDR3 DNA: TGCGCCAGCAGCCCCTTGGTGGGGAAAGCGCTTTATAGCAATCAGCCCCAGCATTTT

clone size: .
V gene: TRBV5-5
D gene: TRBD1
J gene: TRBJ1-3
CDR3 protein: CASSEHAPGQIGNTIYF
CDR3 DNA: TGTGCCAGCAGCGAACACGCTCCGGGACAGATCGGAAACACCATATATTTT

clone size: .
V gene: TRBV29-1
D gene: TRBD1
J gene: TRBJ1-1
CDR3 protein: CSVLMTGGVSEASF
CDR3 DNA: TGCAGCGTTCTAATGACAGGGGGCGTATCTGAAGCTTCCTTT

clone size: few
V gene: TRBV6-6
D gene: .
J gene: TRBJ2-6
CDR3 protein: CASSFGTRGANVLTF
CDR3 DNA: TGTGCCAGCAGTTTCGGGACCCGTGGGGCCAACGTCCTGACTTTC

clone size: .
V gene: TRBV2
D gene: TRBD1
J gene: TRBJ1-2
CDR3 protein: CARFGTGALNYGYTF
CDR3 DNA: TGTGCCAGGTTTGGGACAGGGGCGTTGAACTATGGCTACACCTTC

clone size: .
V gene: TRBV24-1
D gene: TRBD1
J gene: TRBJ2-1
CDR3 protein: CATSDSRTGNNEQFF
CDR3 DNA: TGTGCCACCAGTGATTCCCGGACAGGGAACAATGAGCAGTTCTTC

clone size: few
V gene: TRBV5-4
D gene: .
J gene: TRBJ1-4
CDR3 protein: CASSLGQGNANEKLFF
CDR3 DNA: TGTGCCAGCAGCTTGGGGCAGGGGAACGCTAATGAAAAACTGTTTTTT

clone size: few
V gene: TRBV30
D gene: .
J gene: TRBJ2-7
CDR3 protein: CAWGLHSYEQYF
CDR3 DNA: TGTGCCTGGGGTTTACACTCCTACGAGCAGTACTTC

clone size: .
V gene: TRBV6-1
D gene: .
J gene: TRBJ2-1
CDR3 protein: CASRYPGDNGQFF
CDR3 DNA: TGTGCCAGCAGGTATCCGGGGGACAATGGGCAGTTCTTC

clone size: .
V gene: TRBV7-6
D gene: .
J gene: TRBJ2-3
CDR3 protein: CASSSLSSPTDTQYF
CDR3 DNA: TGTGCCAGCAGCTCGCTCTCGTCTCCCACAGATACGCAGTATTTT

clone size: .
V gene: TRBV6-4
D gene: TRBD2
J gene: TRBJ2-3
CDR3 protein: CASSDGGDTDTQYF
CDR3 DNA: TGTGCCAGCAGTGACGGGGGGGACACAGATACGCAGTATTTT

clone size: few
V gene: TRBV27
D gene: .
J gene: TRBJ2-1
CDR3 protein: CASSLWGNYNEQFF
CDR3 DNA: TGTGCCAGCAGTTTATGGGGGAACTACAATGAGCAGTTCTTC

clone size: .
V gene: TRBV12-3/TRBV12-4
D gene: .
J gene: TRBJ2-5
CDR3 protein: CASSLRQVGETQYF
CDR3 DNA: TGTGCCAGCAGTTTAAGACAGGTGGGGGAGACCCAGTACTTC

clone size: few
V gene: TRBV29-1
D gene: .
J gene: TRBJ1-3
CDR3 protein: CSAVTGSGNTIYF
CDR3 DNA: TGCAGCGCAGTTACAGGGTCTGGAAACACCATATATTTT

clone size: .
V gene: TRBV29-1
D gene: .
J gene: TRBJ2-2
CDR3 protein: CSVESGMENTGELFF
CDR3 DNA: TGCAGCGTTGAATCTGGGATGGAGAACACCGGGGAGCTGTTTTTT

clone size: .
V gene: TRBV2
D gene: .
J gene: TRBJ2-5
CDR3 protein: CASSESSAPLLAATYQETQYF
CDR3 DNA: TGTGCCAGCAGTGAATCGTCCGCCCCCCTACTAGCTGCGACATACCAAGAGACCCAGTACTTC

clone size: few
V gene: TRBV10-3
D gene: TRBD1
J gene: TRBJ2-6
CDR3 protein: CASGQGASGANVLTF
CDR3 DNA: TGTGCCTCGGGACAGGGGGCCTCTGGGGCCAACGTCCTGACTTTC

clone size: .
V gene: TRBV29-1
D gene: .
J gene: TRBJ1-2
CDR3 protein: CSARSGLGYTF
CDR3 DNA: TGCAGCGCCCGTTCGGGACTTGGCTACACCTTC

clone size: .
V gene: TRBV20-1
D gene: TRBD1
J gene: TRBJ1-1
CDR3 protein: CSASVWDRDTEAFF
CDR3 DNA: TGCAGTGCTAGCGTCTGGGACAGGGACACTGAAGCTTTCTTT

clone size: once
V gene: TRBV5-6
D gene: .
J gene: TRBJ2-5
CDR3 protein: CASSFGQCGGETQYF
CDR3 DNA: TGTGCCAGCAGCTTCGGACAGTGTGGAGGAGAGACCCAGTACTTC